This T cell receptor (beta chain) was captured in a study of T-cell reconstitution after alpha-beta-depleted transplantation in children. The germline V gene encodes CDR1 SGDLS and CDR2 YYNGEE. The CDR3 totals 17 residues. The V segment lost 6 bases and the J segment 1 base; nucleotides outside the gene matches: 12. Preparation of the TCRbeta library used unique molecular identifiers. TCRdb ran MiXCR on the PCR reads and lists one entry per CDR3 protein. The table includes roughly 120,000 distinct CDR3 sequences, about a tenth detected once. This clonotype was seen ten or more times. The sequenced sample was PBMCs from the stem cell graft donor, obtained from the stem cell graft. The chain is built from TRBV9 and TRBJ2-7; 11 bases fit TRBD2. The receptor was isolated from a human donor who donated a stem cell graft to a child with acute lymphoblastic leukemia. The CDR3 loop reads CASTPGSGRAESYEQYF. In nucleotides, the CDR3 is TGTGCCAGCACTCCGGGTAGCGGGAGGGCCGAATCCTACGAGCAGTACTTC.